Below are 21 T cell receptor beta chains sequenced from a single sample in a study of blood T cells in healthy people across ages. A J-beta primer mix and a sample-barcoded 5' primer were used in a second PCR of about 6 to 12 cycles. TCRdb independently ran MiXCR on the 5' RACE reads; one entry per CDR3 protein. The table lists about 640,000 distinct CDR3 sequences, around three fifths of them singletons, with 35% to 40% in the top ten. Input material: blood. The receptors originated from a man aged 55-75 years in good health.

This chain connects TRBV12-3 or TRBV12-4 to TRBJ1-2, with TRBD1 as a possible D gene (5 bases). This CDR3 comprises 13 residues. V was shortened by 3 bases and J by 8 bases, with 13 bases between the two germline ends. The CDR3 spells CASSFAYRDGYTF. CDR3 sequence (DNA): TGTGCCAGCAGTTTCGCTTATAGGGACGGCTACACCTTC.

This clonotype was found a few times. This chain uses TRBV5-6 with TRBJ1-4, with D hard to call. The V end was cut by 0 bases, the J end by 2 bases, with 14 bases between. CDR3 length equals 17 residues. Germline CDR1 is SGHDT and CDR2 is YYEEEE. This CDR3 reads CASSLGAHGSTNEKLFF. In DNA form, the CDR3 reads TGTGCCAGCAGCTTGGGGGCCCACGGCTCCACTAATGAAAAACTGTTTTTT.

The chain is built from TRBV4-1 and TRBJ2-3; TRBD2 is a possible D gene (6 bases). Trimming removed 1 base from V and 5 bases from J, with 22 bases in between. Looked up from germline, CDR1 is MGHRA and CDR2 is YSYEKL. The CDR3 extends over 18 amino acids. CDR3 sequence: CASSQVGTLGGSGDTQYF. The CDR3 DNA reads TGCGCCAGCAGCCAAGTGGGAACTTTGGGGGGTAGTGGAGATACGCAGTATTTT.

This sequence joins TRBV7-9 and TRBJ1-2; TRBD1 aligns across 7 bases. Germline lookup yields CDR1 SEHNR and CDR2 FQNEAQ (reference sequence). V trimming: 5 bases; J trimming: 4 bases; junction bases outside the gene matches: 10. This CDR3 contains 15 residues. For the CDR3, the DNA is TGTGCCAGCAGCCCCTCCGGACAGGTTATCTATGGCTACACCTTC. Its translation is CASSPSGQVIYGYTF.

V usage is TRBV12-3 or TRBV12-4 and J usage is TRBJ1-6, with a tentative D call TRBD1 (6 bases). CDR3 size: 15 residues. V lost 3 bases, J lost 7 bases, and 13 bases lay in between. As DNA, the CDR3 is TGTGCCAGCAGTTTGACCGACAGGTCGAATTCACCCCTCCACTTT. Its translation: CASSLTDRSNSPLHF.

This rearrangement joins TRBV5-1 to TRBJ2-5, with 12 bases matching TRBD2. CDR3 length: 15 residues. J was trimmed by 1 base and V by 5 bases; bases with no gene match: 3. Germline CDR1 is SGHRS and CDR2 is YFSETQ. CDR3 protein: CASRPLAGGQETQYF. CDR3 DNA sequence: TGCGCCAGCAGGCCACTAGCGGGGGGCCAAGAGACCCAGTACTTC.

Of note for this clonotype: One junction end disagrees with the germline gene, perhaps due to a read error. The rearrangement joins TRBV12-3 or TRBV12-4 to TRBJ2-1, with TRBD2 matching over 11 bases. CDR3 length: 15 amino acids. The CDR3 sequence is CAGSLNSGGANEQFF. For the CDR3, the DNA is TGTGCCGGCAGTTTAAATAGCGGGGGGGCAAATGAGCAGTTCTTC.

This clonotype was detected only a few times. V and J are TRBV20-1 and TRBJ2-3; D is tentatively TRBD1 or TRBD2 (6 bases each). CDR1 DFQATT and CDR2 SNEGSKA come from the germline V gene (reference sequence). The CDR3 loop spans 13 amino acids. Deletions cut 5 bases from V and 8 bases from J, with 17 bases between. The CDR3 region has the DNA TGCAGTGCTCCGACGGGGGCCCTAAGTACGCAGTATTTT. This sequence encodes CSAPTGALSTQYF.

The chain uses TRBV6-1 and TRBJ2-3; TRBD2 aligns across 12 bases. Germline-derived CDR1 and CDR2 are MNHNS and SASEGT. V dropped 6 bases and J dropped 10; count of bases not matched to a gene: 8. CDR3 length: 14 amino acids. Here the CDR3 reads CASRLRLAGEPQYF. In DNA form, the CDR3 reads TGTGCCAGCAGACTTAGACTAGCGGGGGAGCCGCAGTATTTT.

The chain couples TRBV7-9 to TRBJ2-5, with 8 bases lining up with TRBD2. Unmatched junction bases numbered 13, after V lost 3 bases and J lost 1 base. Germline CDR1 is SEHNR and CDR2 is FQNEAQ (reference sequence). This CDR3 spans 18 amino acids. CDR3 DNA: TGTGCCAGCAGCTTGTCGGGGGGGCGGTTCTCGGGCCAAGAGACCCAGTACTTC. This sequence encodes CASSLSGGRFSGQETQYF.

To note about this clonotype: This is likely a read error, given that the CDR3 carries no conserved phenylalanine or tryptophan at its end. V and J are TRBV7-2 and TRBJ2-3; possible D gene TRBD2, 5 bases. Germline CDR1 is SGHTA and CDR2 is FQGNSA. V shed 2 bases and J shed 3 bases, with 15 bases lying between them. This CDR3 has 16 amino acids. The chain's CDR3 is CASSLTRAVLTDTQYS. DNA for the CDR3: TGTGCCAGCAGCTTAACGAGGGCAGTATTGACAGATACGCAGTATTCT.

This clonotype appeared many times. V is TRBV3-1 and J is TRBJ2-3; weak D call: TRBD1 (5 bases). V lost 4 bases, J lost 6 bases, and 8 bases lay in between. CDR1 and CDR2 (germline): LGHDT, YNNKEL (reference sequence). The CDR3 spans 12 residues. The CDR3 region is CASSPPGDTQYF. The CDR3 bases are TGTGCCAGCAGCCCGCCAGGGGATACGCAGTATTTT.

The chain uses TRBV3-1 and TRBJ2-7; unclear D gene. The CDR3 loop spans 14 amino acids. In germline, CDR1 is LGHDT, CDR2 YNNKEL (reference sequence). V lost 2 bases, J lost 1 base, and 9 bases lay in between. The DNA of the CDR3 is TGTGCCAGCAGCCAACAGACCGGGTCCTACGAGCAGTACTTC. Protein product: CASSQQTGSYEQYF.

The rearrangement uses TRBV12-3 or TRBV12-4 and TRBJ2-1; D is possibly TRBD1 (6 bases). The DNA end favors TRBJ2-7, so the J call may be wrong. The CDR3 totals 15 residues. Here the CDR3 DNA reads TGTGCCAGCAGTTTAGTAGGACAGACCTACAATGAGCAGTACTTC. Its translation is CASSLVGQTYNEQYF.

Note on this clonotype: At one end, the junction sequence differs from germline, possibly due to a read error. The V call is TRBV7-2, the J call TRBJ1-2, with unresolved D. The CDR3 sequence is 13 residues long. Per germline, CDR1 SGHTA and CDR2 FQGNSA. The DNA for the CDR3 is TGTGCCGGCAGCTTAGTGGGGAACTATGGCTACACCTTC. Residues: CAGSLVGNYGYTF.

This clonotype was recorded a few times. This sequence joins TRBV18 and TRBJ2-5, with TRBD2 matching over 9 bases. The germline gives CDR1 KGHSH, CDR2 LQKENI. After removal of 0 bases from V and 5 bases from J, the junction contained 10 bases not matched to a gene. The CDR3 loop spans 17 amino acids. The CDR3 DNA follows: TGTGCCAGCTCACCACCGCGATCAGCGGGGGGTTGGGAGACCCAGTACTTC. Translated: CASSPPRSAGGWETQYF.

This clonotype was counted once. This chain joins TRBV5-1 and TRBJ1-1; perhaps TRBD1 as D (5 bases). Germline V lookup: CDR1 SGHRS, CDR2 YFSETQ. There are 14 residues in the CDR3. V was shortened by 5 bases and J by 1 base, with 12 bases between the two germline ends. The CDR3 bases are TGCGCCAGCAGTCTAGGGGTTACGAACACTGAAGCTTTCTTT. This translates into CASSLGVTNTEAFF. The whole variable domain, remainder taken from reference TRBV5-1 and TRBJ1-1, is KAGVTQTPRYLIKTRGQQVTLSCSPISGHRSVSWYQQTPGQGLQFLFEYFSETQRNKGNFPGRFSGRQFSNSRSEMNVSTLELGDSALYLCASSLGVTNTEAFFGQGTRLTVV.

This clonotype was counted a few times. The CDR3 is CASSFQRGYSYNEQFF. The CDR3 coding sequence is TGTGCCAGCAGCTTTCAGCGGGGATACTCCTACAATGAGCAGTTCTTC. The chain uses TRBV7-9 and TRBJ2-1; 7 bases map to TRBD2. The CDR3 contains 16 residues. The germline V gene encodes CDR1 SEHNR and CDR2 FQNEAQ (reference sequence). V was clipped by 3 bases and J by 0 bases; unmatched bases: 5. Full variable domain (rest looked up from reference TRBV7-9 and TRBJ2-1): DTGVSQNPRHKITKRGQNVTFRCDPISEHNRLYWYRQTLGQGPEFLTYFQNEAQLEKSRLLSDRFSAERPKGSFSTLEIQRTEQGDSAMYLCASSFQRGYSYNEQFFGPGTRLTVL.

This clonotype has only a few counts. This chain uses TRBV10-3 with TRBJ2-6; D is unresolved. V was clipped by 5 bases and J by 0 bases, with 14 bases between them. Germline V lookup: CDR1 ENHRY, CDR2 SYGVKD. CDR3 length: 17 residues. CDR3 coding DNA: TGTGCCATCAGTAGGAGCAAAGGGAACTCTGGGGCCAACGTCCTGACTTTC. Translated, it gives CAISRSKGNSGANVLTF.

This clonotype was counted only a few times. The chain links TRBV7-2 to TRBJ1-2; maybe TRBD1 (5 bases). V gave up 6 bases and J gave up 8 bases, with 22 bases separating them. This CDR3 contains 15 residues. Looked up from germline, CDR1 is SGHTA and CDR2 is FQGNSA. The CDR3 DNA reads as TGTGCCAGCAGTGACTTCGGGGGACGGGGTGGAGGCTACACCTTC. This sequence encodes CASSDFGGRGGGYTF.

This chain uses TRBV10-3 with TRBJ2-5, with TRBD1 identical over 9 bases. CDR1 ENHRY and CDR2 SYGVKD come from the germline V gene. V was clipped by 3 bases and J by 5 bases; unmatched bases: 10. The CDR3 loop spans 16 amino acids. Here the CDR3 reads CAISDSGTGKEETQYF. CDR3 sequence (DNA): TGTGCCATCAGTGATTCCGGGACAGGGAAGGAGGAGACCCAGTACTTC.